The 12 T cell receptor beta chains presented below share a single source sample, sequenced in a study of OX40 agonist ivuxolimab in advanced cancers. Assay: immunoSEQ multiplex PCR; the TCRdb copy retains only in-frame clones and omits some. The profile shows about 60,000 clones, 80% to 90% of them singletons. This specimen consisted of CD4+ or CD8+ T cells sorted from blood, obtained in a trial of the OX40 agonist ivuxolimab. The source is an adult with an advanced solid tumor such as melanoma, head and neck, liver or kidney cancer.

The CDR3 sequence: CSISGSSYNEQFF. In DNA, the CDR3 is TGCAGCATTAGCGGGAGCTCCTACAATGAGCAGTTCTTC. This chain joins TRBV29-1 and TRBJ2-1; 9 positions match TRBD2. V shed 8 bases and J 0 bases; nucleotides not matched to a gene: 2. The CDR3 is 13 amino acids. Germline values: CDR1 SQVTM, CDR2 ANQGSEA.

The gene calls are TRBV5-1 and TRBJ2-3, with 11 bases aligning to TRBD2. The V gene end was trimmed by 4 bases and the J gene end by 0 bases; junction bases not matched to a gene: 7. Looked up from germline, CDR1 is SGHRS and CDR2 is YFSETQ. This CDR3 spans 17 amino acids. CDR3 bases: TGCGCCAGCAGCGCTTATAGCGGGAGGGCGAGCACAGATACGCAGTATTTT. It translates to CASSAYSGRASTDTQYF.

V usage is TRBV4-2 and J usage is TRBJ2-7; perhaps TRBD2 as D (7 bases). CDR1 and CDR2 (germline): LGHNA, YNFKEQ. The CDR3 covers 15 residues. Trimming pared 0 bases from V and 4 bases from J, leaving 13 bases between. The CDR3 spells CASSQEGGGEYEQYF. The CDR3 region has the DNA TGTGCCAGCAGCCAAGAAGGGGGAGGGGAGTACGAGCAGTACTTC.

This clone was detected once. The chain combines TRBV11-2 with TRBJ2-5, with 7 nucleotides matching TRBD2. The V gene's germline CDR1 is SGHAT and CDR2 FQNNGV. V dropped 5 bases and J dropped 0; count of bases not matched to a gene: 3. The CDR3 consists of 14 residues. The CDR3, as DNA: TGTGCCAGCAGCCAACTAGCGTACCAAGAGACCCAGTACTTC. As protein: CASSQLAYQETQYF.

This clone has just a few counts. The CDR3 DNA reads as TGTGCCAGCAAAACAGGGACCATGAACACTGAAGCTTTCTTT. It codes for CASKTGTMNTEAFF. V gene TRBV6-6 combines with J gene TRBJ1-1; D perhaps matches TRBD1 (6 bases). Germline V gene data show CDR1 as MNHNY and CDR2 as SVGAGI (reference sequence). Trimming pared 7 bases from V and 0 bases from J, leaving 12 bases between. CDR3 length: 14 residues.

This clone is medium-sized in the sample. The chain is built from TRBV6-5 and TRBJ1-1, with D perhaps TRBD1 (6 bases). In germline, CDR1 is MNHEY, CDR2 SVGAGI. The CDR3 covers 14 residues. V lost 4 bases, J lost 3 bases, and 12 bases lay in between. The CDR3 sequence: CASSFHRTDTEAFF. DNA of the CDR3: TGTGCCAGCAGTTTTCACCGGACAGACACTGAAGCTTTCTTT.

This chain links TRBV7-9 with TRBJ1-5, with D possibly matching TRBD1 (5 bases). CDR3 size: 15 residues. V lost 5 bases and J 4 bases, leaving 15 bases between the germline ends. Germline V CDR1 and CDR2: SEHNR, FQNEAQ (reference sequence). The CDR3 bases are TGTGCCAGCAGCCCCGGCCAGGGTGGGAATCAGCCCCAGCATTTT. Its translation is CASSPGQGGNQPQHF.

J is TRBJ2-2 and V is TRBV4-3, with D maybe TRBD2 (6 bases). The CDR3 runs to 15 residues. The V end lost 11 bases, the J end lost 1 base, and 17 bases lay between the germline ends. CDR1 is LGHNA, CDR2 YSLEER, per germline. CDR3 coding DNA: TGCGCCTCAGCCACGGCTAGCGAGAACACCGGGGAGCTGTTTTTT. The encoded protein is CASATASENTGELFF.

The rearrangement links TRBV10-2 to TRBJ1-5; D might be TRBD1 (6 bases). V shed 0 bases and J shed 0 bases, with 18 bases lying between them. CDR3 length: 19 residues. CDR1 and CDR2 (germline): WSHSY, SAAADI. The CDR3 region is CASSESGPGGAYSNQPQHF. DNA for the CDR3: TGCGCCAGCAGTGAGTCGGGACCGGGGGGCGCTTATAGCAATCAGCCCCAGCATTTT.

This sequence joins TRBV14 and TRBJ1-2; 7 nucleotides agree with TRBD1. The CDR3 length is 14 residues. Trimming removed 4 bases from V and 4 bases from J; junction bases left unmatched: 6. CDR1 is SGHDN and CDR2 is FVKESK in the germline V gene. The CDR3 reads CASSPTTGTYGYTF. The CDR3 DNA follows: TGTGCCAGCAGCCCCACGACAGGGACCTATGGCTACACCTTC.

This clone has just one count. J is TRBJ1-2 and V is TRBV29-1; weak D call: TRBD1 (6 bases). With 7 bases removed from V and 8 bases from J, the gap between germline ends came to 17 bases. CDR1 and CDR2 (germline): SQVTM, ANQGSEA. This CDR3 is 12 amino acids long. The DNA for the CDR3 is TGCAGCGCCGCCGGGGACAAAGGGGGCTACACCTTC. It translates to CSAAGDKGGYTF.

The CDR3 loop reads CAWRLQQGARGEQFF. The CDR3 DNA sequence: TGTGCCTGGAGGTTGCAACAGGGGGCGCGGGGTGAGCAGTTCTTC. The J gene is TRBJ2-1, the V gene TRBV30; 9 bases match TRBD1. J was trimmed by 9 bases and V by 3 bases; bases with no gene match: 12. This CDR3 spans 15 amino acids. Looked up from germline, CDR1 is GTSNPN and CDR2 is SVGIG (reference sequence).